The 27 T cell receptor beta chains listed next were all sequenced from one sample in a study of identical twins. TCRdb re-analysed the 5' RACE reads in MiXCR, keeping a single row per CDR3 protein. The profile shows about 520,000 distinct CDR3 sequences, 22% of them singletons. These data also featured in a second study, about T cells expressing NK-cell markers.

Specimen: CD4+ T cells sorted from blood. Source of these receptors: a woman aged 18-29 years in good health.

The gene calls are TRBV3-1 and TRBJ2-7, with 10 bases lining up with TRBD2. The germline CDR1 and CDR2 sequences are LGHDT and YNNKEL (reference sequence). J lost 7 bases, V lost 4 bases, and 1 base had no gene match. CDR3 length: 12 residues. The CDR3 is CASSLLAGEQYF. CDR3 nucleotides: TGTGCCAGCAGCCTACTAGCGGGAGAGCAGTACTTC.

This rearrangement joins TRBV2 to TRBJ1-6, with 7 bases identical to TRBD1. The CDR3 totals 14 residues. Germline V gene data show CDR1 as SNHLY and CDR2 as FYNNEI. J was trimmed by 14 bases and V by 6 bases; bases with no gene match: 13. CDR3 sequence reads: CASSWGTDQAALHF. CDR3 coding DNA: TGTGCCAGCAGCTGGGGGACAGACCAAGCAGCCCTCCACTTT. Looking up the rest from reference TRBV2 and TRBJ1-6 gives the full variable domain: EPEVTQTPSHQVTQMGQEVILRCVPISNHLYFYWYRQILGQKVEFLVSFYNNEISEKSEIFDDQFSVERPDGSNFTLKIRSTKLEDSAMYFCASSWGTDQAALHFGNGTRLTVT.

The sample holds a few counts of this clonotype. The chain combines TRBV27 with TRBJ1-1, with D tentatively TRBD1 (5 bases). Per the germline V gene, CDR1 is MNHEY and CDR2 is SMNVEV (reference sequence). The germline V and J ends were trimmed by 2 bases and 12 bases, with 16 bases remaining between them. The CDR3 runs to 13 residues. CDR3 region: CASSLPRQRLTFF. CDR3 coding DNA: TGTGCCAGCAGTTTACCTAGACAGAGACTAACTTTCTTT.

The CDR3 DNA sequence: TGTGCCAGCAGTGAAGAGGGCAGTACCTACGAGCAGTACTTC. Its protein is CASSEEGSTYEQYF. The chain couples TRBV6-1 to TRBJ2-7; no firm D call. The germline gives CDR1 MNHNS, CDR2 SASEGT. This CDR3 is 14 amino acids long. The V and J ends lost 1 base and 2 bases respectively, with 9 bases between them.

CDR3 in DNA: TGTGCCAGCAGTCCGACCGGCAGACGCACAGATACGCAGTATTTT. This encodes CASSPTGRRTDTQYF. The gene calls are TRBV2 and TRBJ2-3, with D unclear. CDR3 length: 15 residues. Germline V CDR1 and CDR2: SNHLY, FYNNEI. Trimming left V 5 bases short and J 1 base short, with 13 bases between.

The CDR3 coding sequence is TGTGCCAGCAGCCCGACCGGGACAAGTTATAATTCACCCCTCCACTTT. Translated: CASSPTGTSYNSPLHF. This chain uses TRBV5-6 with TRBJ1-6; possible D gene TRBD1, 6 bases. V lost 4 bases and J 4 bases, leaving 15 bases between the germline ends. The CDR3 extends over 16 amino acids. Germline V gene lookup returns CDR1 SGHDT and CDR2 YYEEEE.

The chain has TRBV9 and TRBJ2-3, with 12 bases fitting TRBD1. CDR1 is SGDLS and CDR2 is YYNGEE in the germline V gene. This CDR3 comprises 17 residues. V gave up 1 base and J gave up 3 bases; unmatched junction bases: 6. The DNA of the CDR3 is TGTGCCAGCAGCGTATGGGGGGGACAGGGGGCGACAGATACGCAGTATTTT. Encoded protein: CASSVWGGQGATDTQYF.

The chain recombines TRBV20-1 with TRBJ1-6, with 7 bases aligning to TRBD1. The V gene's germline CDR1 is DFQATT and CDR2 SNEGSKA (reference sequence). Germline trimming cut 3 bases from V and 1 base from J; bases unmatched to any gene: 6. The CDR3 runs 16 residues. CDR3 residues: CSARAAGGSYNSPLHF. In DNA form, the CDR3 reads TGCAGTGCTAGGGCCGCAGGGGGTTCCTATAATTCACCCCTCCACTTT.

This clonotype was seen a few times. The J gene is TRBJ2-3, the V gene TRBV20-1, with 12 positions matching TRBD1. The germline V gene encodes CDR1 DFQATT and CDR2 SNEGSKA (reference sequence). The CDR3 runs 14 residues. With 5 bases clipped from V and 2 bases from J, the junction kept 2 bases outside the gene matches. The CDR3 DNA follows: TGCAGTGCTGCGGGACAGGGGGCCACAGATACGCAGTATTTT. This translates into CSAAGQGATDTQYF.

The chain is built from TRBV5-1 and TRBJ2-6, with D possibly being TRBD1 (6 bases). Germline CDR1 reads SGHRS; CDR2 reads YFSETQ. The V end was cut by 2 bases, the J end by 0 bases, with 12 bases between. The CDR3 loop spans 17 amino acids. CDR3 in amino acids: CASSLQGSHSGANVLTF. For the CDR3, the DNA is TGCGCCAGCAGCTTACAGGGATCCCACTCTGGGGCCAACGTCCTGACTTTC.

The V and J genes are TRBV12-3 or TRBV12-4 and TRBJ2-2; the D gene is possibly TRBD2 (6 bases). Trimming removed 6 bases from V and 1 base from J, with 21 bases in between. There are 18 residues in the CDR3. CDR3 sequence: CASSFQGLRVLNTGELFF. Here the CDR3 DNA reads TGTGCCAGCAGCTTCCAGGGACTGAGGGTACTGAACACCGGGGAGCTGTTTTTT.

V is TRBV20-1 and J is TRBJ2-3; TRBD2 matches at 8 bases. The CDR3 consists of 14 residues. Unmatched junction bases numbered 5, after V lost 4 bases and J lost 2 bases. The V gene's germline CDR1 is DFQATT and CDR2 SNEGSKA (reference sequence). CDR3 in amino acids: CSAKLAVNTDTQYF. CDR3 DNA sequence: TGCAGTGCTAAACTAGCGGTAAACACAGATACGCAGTATTTT.

CDR3: CASSVVSLAGGYNEQFF. The DNA for the CDR3 is TGTGCCAGCAGCGTAGTTTCCCTAGCGGGAGGCTACAATGAGCAGTTCTTC. The chain carries TRBV9 and TRBJ2-1; 11 nucleotides line up with TRBD2. In germline, CDR1 is SGDLS, CDR2 YYNGEE. Trimming took 0 bases from V and 3 from J; bases not matched to a gene: 5. The CDR3 extends over 17 amino acids.

The chain has TRBV20-1 and TRBJ2-5; the D gene is possibly TRBD2 (7 bases). V lost 6 bases and J lost 3, with 14 bases in between. The germline gives CDR1 DFQATT, CDR2 SNEGSKA (reference sequence). The CDR3 length is 13 residues. The CDR3 DNA reads as TGCAGTGCCGACATAGGGGGGGAAGAGACCCAGTACTTC. Its translation: CSADIGGEETQYF.

This clonotype has just a few counts. The chain recombines TRBV21-1 with TRBJ1-1. TRBV21-1 is a listed pseudogene. The CDR3 is 12 amino acids. The CDR3, as DNA: TGTGCCAGCAGCAAAGCGCGTAATTCAGCTTTCTTT. Protein sequence: CASSKARNSAFF.

The chain employs TRBV6-4 and TRBJ1-6, with a tentative D call TRBD1 (5 bases). The CDR3 covers 14 residues. V lost 5 bases and J 4 bases, leaving 9 bases between the germline ends. Germline CDR1 reads MRHNA; CDR2 reads SNTAGT. In nucleotides, the CDR3 is TGTGCCAGCAGTCCAGGGCCATATAATTCACCCCTCCACTTT. It specifies CASSPGPYNSPLHF.

The chain employs TRBV25-1 and TRBJ1-5; 10 bases match TRBD1. The CDR3 length is 16 residues. CDR1 and CDR2 from the germline V gene are MGHDK and SYGVNS. The V segment lost 1 base and the J segment 1 base; nucleotides outside the gene matches: 1. CDR3 sequence reads: CASSEWDRGSNQPQHF. DNA for the CDR3: TGTGCCAGCAGTGAATGGGACAGGGGAAGCAATCAGCCCCAGCATTTT.

The sample holds a few counts of this clonotype. The rearrangement uses TRBV7-9 and TRBJ1-4; no definite D call. CDR1 and CDR2 from the germline V gene are SEHNR and FQNEAQ (reference sequence). CDR3 size: 15 residues. Trimming shortened V by 3 bases and J by 11 bases, and 19 bases separated the two germline ends. CDR3 DNA sequence: TGTGCCAGCAGCTTCAGCTACGGAAATCTAGGGAAACTGTTTTTT. Its translation: CASSFSYGNLGKLFF.

For this clonotype: One junction end does not reproduce the germline sequence, and a read error may be involved. V gene TRBV12-3 or TRBV12-4 combines with J gene TRBJ1-5, with D maybe TRBD1 (5 bases). There are 18 residues in the CDR3. This CDR3 reads CACSLGDRTKGRNQPQHF. The DNA of the CDR3 is TGTGCCTGCAGTTTAGGGGATAGGACAAAGGGAAGAAATCAGCCCCAGCATTTT.

This chain links TRBV30 with TRBJ2-1; D not resolved. CDR1 is GTSNPN, CDR2 SVGIG, per germline (reference sequence). CDR3 length equals 11 residues. With 2 bases removed from V and 12 bases from J, the gap between germline ends came to 11 bases. CDR3 residues: CAWSSMSRQFF. As DNA, the CDR3 is TGTGCCTGGAGTTCCATGTCGCGGCAGTTCTTC.

In its sample, this clonotype was seen a few times. This rearrangement joins TRBV7-2 to TRBJ1-5, with 7 positions matching TRBD1. The germline V gene has CDR1 SGHTA and CDR2 FQGNSA. CDR3 length: 14 residues. Germline trimming cut 5 bases from V and 5 bases from J; bases unmatched to any gene: 6. The CDR3 DNA reads TGTGCCAGCAGCAATGACAGGGTCTATCAGCCCCAGCATTTT. Translation: CASSNDRVYQPQHF.

This sequence joins TRBV10-2 and TRBJ2-2; D ambiguous. Per germline, CDR1 WSHSY and CDR2 SAAADI. This CDR3 region has 12 residues. Trimming took 10 bases from V and 0 from J, leaving 6 bases between them. The CDR3 DNA reads as TGCGCCATAGTCACGAACACCGGGGAGCTGTTTTTT. Translating it yields CAIVTNTGELFF.

The J gene is TRBJ2-1, the V gene TRBV7-2, with 7 positions matching TRBD2. The CDR3 spans 15 residues. With 3 bases clipped from V and 2 bases from J, the junction kept 4 bases outside the gene matches. CDR1 SGHTA and CDR2 FQGNSA come from the germline V gene. The CDR3 region is CASSLTSNPYNEQFF. In DNA form, the CDR3 reads TGTGCCAGCAGCTTGACTAGCAACCCCTACAATGAGCAGTTCTTC.

The rearrangement uses TRBV20-1 and TRBJ2-7; D is unresolved. The germline V and J ends were trimmed by 5 bases and 4 bases, with 21 bases remaining between them. Germline V gives CDR1 DFQATT, CDR2 SNEGSKA (reference sequence). This CDR3 is built from 15 residues. The CDR3 sequence: CSASPQPSGNYEQYF. The CDR3, as DNA: TGCAGTGCTTCCCCCCAACCCAGTGGGAATTACGAGCAGTACTTC.

This clonotype was seen more than once but under ten times. V gene TRBV5-1 combines with J gene TRBJ2-7; D gene ambiguous. The CDR3 is 12 amino acids. Trimming shortened V by 2 bases and J by 2 bases, and 5 bases separated the two germline ends. CDR1 is SGHRS, CDR2 YFSETQ, per germline. CDR3 protein: CASSFNTYEQYF. DNA of the CDR3: TGCGCCAGCAGCTTCAATACCTACGAGCAGTACTTC.

This clonotype was detected only a few times. The chain links TRBV12-5 to TRBJ2-7; 10 nucleotides align to TRBD1. Germline trimming cut 3 bases from V and 1 base from J; bases unmatched to any gene: 3. CDR1 is LGHNT, CDR2 FRNRAP, per germline. This CDR3 contains 15 residues. CDR3 protein: CASGFRDRGSYEQYF. The CDR3 DNA sequence: TGTGCTAGTGGTTTTAGGGACAGGGGTTCCTACGAGCAGTACTTC.

The chain's CDR3 is CSATVRATDTQYF. CDR3 DNA sequence: TGCAGTGCTACCGTTAGGGCCACAGATACGCAGTATTTT. This chain uses TRBV20-1 with TRBJ2-3; D unclear. Germline loops: CDR1 DFQATT, CDR2 SNEGSKA (reference sequence). Between the trimmed V and J ends, which lost 4 bases and 2 bases, there was a span of 10 bases. The CDR3 is 13 residues long.